The 29 T cell receptor beta chains given below trace back to one sample, sequenced in a study of T-cell memory formation after mild COVID-19. A single record per CDR3 protein comes from TCRdb applying MiXCR to the 5' RACE reads. The sample records hundreds of thousands of distinct CDR3 sequences, around 24% being singletons. What was sequenced was PBMCs or a T cell subset sorted from them (not recorded which). Receptors were obtained from an adult woman who had mild COVID-19 (a few samples of this study predate the infection). Cell type and time point are not known.

This chain uses TRBV6-5 with TRBJ2-2; 9 positions match TRBD2. Germline loops: CDR1 MNHEY, CDR2 SVGAGI. J lost 7 bases, V lost 7 bases, and 10 bases had no gene match. This CDR3 has 15 residues. CDR3 amino acids: CASTSAGGPLGELFF. In nucleotides, the CDR3 is TGTGCCAGCACCTCTGCGGGAGGGCCTCTCGGGGAGCTGTTTTTT.

This chain uses TRBV18 with TRBJ2-1, with TRBD1 identical over 8 bases. The CDR3 has 14 residues. CDR1 and CDR2 from the germline V gene are KGHSH and LQKENI. Trimming cost V 1 base and J 6 bases; bases outside gene matches: 2. The CDR3 loop reads CASSPQTGGNEQFF. CDR3 nucleotide sequence: TGTGCCAGCTCACCACAAACAGGGGGCAATGAGCAGTTCTTC.

There are a few counts of this clonotype. The chain uses TRBV3-1 and TRBJ2-7; perhaps TRBD2 as D (5 bases). V lost 1 base and J 0 bases, leaving 10 bases between the germline ends. The CDR3 runs to 15 residues. In germline, CDR1 is LGHDT, CDR2 YNNKEL (reference sequence). The CDR3 is CASSQGRASSYEQYF. CDR3 in DNA: TGTGCCAGCAGCCAAGGGCGGGCTAGCTCCTACGAGCAGTACTTC.

The chain couples TRBV6-6 to TRBJ1-2; maybe TRBD1 (5 bases). The CDR3 length is 13 residues. Between the trimmed V and J ends, which lost 2 bases and 6 bases, there was a span of 10 bases. The germline gives CDR1 MNHNY, CDR2 SVGAGI (reference sequence). CDR3 region: CASSYGQGDGYTF. The CDR3 DNA sequence: TGTGCCAGCAGTTACGGCCAGGGTGATGGCTACACCTTC.

The chain carries TRBV6-5 and TRBJ2-3; D might be TRBD2 (5 bases). Germline V gene data show CDR1 as MNHEY and CDR2 as SVGAGI. Trimming left V 2 bases short and J 2 bases short, with 8 bases between. This CDR3 has 14 residues. The CDR3 region is CASSYVLATDTQYF. In DNA form, the CDR3 reads TGTGCCAGCAGTTACGTCCTAGCCACAGATACGCAGTATTTT.

V is TRBV5-1 and J is TRBJ2-1, with a tentative D call TRBD2 (5 bases). The CDR3 has 13 residues. From germline, CDR1 is SGHRS and CDR2 YFSETQ. Deletions cut 5 bases from V and 5 bases from J, with 11 bases between. The CDR3 reads CASRGSGNNEQFF. The CDR3 region has the DNA TGCGCCAGCAGGGGGAGCGGAAACAATGAGCAGTTCTTC.

Many counts were recorded for this clonotype. The chain employs TRBV29-1 and TRBJ2-3; D is unclear. The CDR3 contains 14 residues. Germline values: CDR1 SQVTM, CDR2 ANQGSEA. V lost 6 bases, J lost 2 bases, and 15 bases lay in between. The CDR3 DNA reads as TGCAGCGTCGTCCAGGAAGGAATCACAGATACGCAGTATTTT. Protein: CSVVQEGITDTQYF.

The chain carries TRBV24-1 and TRBJ2-4; D is uncertain. The ends were cut back, 9 bases at V and 9 bases at J, with 14 bases in the middle. Germline V gene lookup returns CDR1 KGHDR and CDR2 SFDVKD. This CDR3 is 12 amino acids long. The CDR3 coding sequence is TGTGCCACCTCTTATGGCTCGAGCATTCAGTACTTC. This gives the protein CATSYGSSIQYF.

The rearrangement joins TRBV9 to TRBJ1-2, with D possibly TRBD1 on 5 matching bases. Trimming took 0 bases from V and 4 from J, leaving 13 bases between them. This CDR3 has 15 amino acids. Germline CDR1 SGDLS, CDR2 YYNGEE. The CDR3 sequence: CASSVGLEGIYGYTF. CDR3 in DNA: TGTGCCAGCAGCGTAGGCTTGGAGGGGATCTATGGCTACACCTTC.

This clonotype occurred a few times. The rearrangement joins TRBV5-1 to TRBJ2-7; D may match TRBD1 or TRBD2 (5 bases each). V was clipped by 1 base and J by 6 bases, with 17 bases between them. There are 15 residues in the CDR3. CDR1 and CDR2 (germline): SGHRS, YFSETQ. The CDR3 spells CASSLTGTVVSEQYF. The CDR3 nucleotides are TGCGCCAGCAGCTTGACCGGGACCGTAGTATCCGAGCAGTACTTC.

This clonotype was picked up a small number of times. The V call is TRBV15, the J call TRBJ2-3; D not resolved. The length of the CDR3 is 16 residues. V lost 5 bases to trimming and J lost 3 bases, with 18 bases between them. CDR1 LNHNV and CDR2 YYDKDF come from the germline V gene (reference sequence). The CDR3 coding sequence is TGTGCCACCAGCGCCACCCGGCAGGCGTGGACAGATACGCAGTATTTT. Translation gives CATSATRQAWTDTQYF.

In its sample, this clonotype was seen a few times. The V call is TRBV7-6, the J call TRBJ2-1, with D hard to call. Trimming cost V 2 bases and J 0 bases, with 11 bases left between them. The CDR3 is 16 amino acids. CDR1 and CDR2 (germline): SGHVS, FNYEAQ. The CDR3 here is CASSLRTQSSYNEQFF. In nucleotides, the CDR3 is TGTGCCAGCAGCTTAAGGACCCAGAGCTCCTACAATGAGCAGTTCTTC.

This clonotype was recorded a few times. The chain is built from TRBV12-3 or TRBV12-4 and TRBJ2-3, with 12 bases fitting TRBD2. The CDR3 sequence is 14 residues long. Trimming cost V 9 bases and J 4 bases; bases outside gene matches: 5. The CDR3 loop is CASRLAGEADTQYF. DNA for the CDR3: TGTGCCAGTAGACTAGCGGGAGAGGCAGATACGCAGTATTTT.

The chain recombines TRBV3-1 with TRBJ2-4; D perhaps matches TRBD1 (6 bases). Between the trimmed V and J ends, which lost 5 bases and 7 bases, there was a span of 15 bases. Germline-derived CDR1 and CDR2 are LGHDT and YNNKEL (reference sequence). CDR3 length: 14 residues. CDR3 protein: CASSSGQIFNIQYF. CDR3 DNA: TGTGCCAGCAGCTCCGGACAGATTTTTAACATTCAGTACTTC.

This clonotype was detected ten times or more. DNA of the CDR3: TGTGCCAGCAGGGATACACAGGGGATCACAGATACGCAGTATTTT. This translates into CASRDTQGITDTQYF. The chain joins TRBV6-5 to TRBJ2-3, with 7 positions matching TRBD1. The length of the CDR3 is 15 residues. Germline lookup yields CDR1 MNHEY and CDR2 SVGAGI. J was trimmed by 2 bases and V by 6 bases; bases with no gene match: 8.

V usage is TRBV12-3 or TRBV12-4 and J usage is TRBJ1-5; D unclear. This CDR3 comprises 13 residues. V was cut by 6 bases and J by 5 bases, with 11 bases left in between. The DNA for the CDR3 is TGTGCCAGCAGCCCCCGGAGATATCAGCCCCAGCATTTT. Its protein is CASSPRRYQPQHF.

This chain joins TRBV7-8 and TRBJ1-1, with D maybe TRBD1 (5 bases). The germline gives CDR1 SGHVS, CDR2 FQNEAQ. This CDR3 has 14 residues. Trimming took 1 base from V and 6 from J, leaving 12 bases between them. Written as DNA, the CDR3 is TGTGCCAGCAGCTTAGTTCTGACAGCACCTGAAGCTTTCTTT. Translating gives CASSLVLTAPEAFF.

This clonotype occurred many times. The chain couples TRBV11-3 to TRBJ2-6, with TRBD2 matching 7 bases. This CDR3 region has 17 residues. CDR1 SGHNT and CDR2 YENEEA come from the germline V gene. V dropped 3 bases and J dropped 8; count of bases not matched to a gene: 13. The CDR3 DNA is TGTGCCAGCAGCTTTTCGGGGGGTTATTCGGAAACCAACGTCCTGACTTTC. Translated, it gives CASSFSGGYSETNVLTF.

This clonotype was recorded a few times. V and J are TRBV4-3 and TRBJ2-1; tentatively, D is TRBD1 (6 bases). The V gene's germline CDR1 is LGHNA and CDR2 YSLEER. V was pared by 1 base and J by 7 bases, with 17 bases between. This CDR3 is 16 amino acids long. CDR3 residues: CASSQGNLGRGNEQFF. The CDR3 region has the DNA TGCGCCAGCAGCCAAGGAAATTTGGGCAGGGGAAATGAGCAGTTCTTC.

This clonotype has more than one count but fewer than ten. The chain joins TRBV9 to TRBJ2-5; D not resolved. Germline V gene sequence: CDR1 SGDLS, CDR2 YYNGEE. Trimming took 4 bases from V and 1 from J, leaving 8 bases between them. CDR3 length equals 13 residues. CDR3 sequence (DNA): TGTGCCAGCAGCCCAGCGATCCAAGAGACCCAGTACTTC. Translating gives CASSPAIQETQYF.

The chain carries TRBV6-5 and TRBJ2-7; 7 nucleotides agree with TRBD1. CDR3 size: 15 residues. Germline lookup yields CDR1 MNHEY and CDR2 SVGAGI. Germline trimming cut 6 bases from V and 3 bases from J; bases unmatched to any gene: 11. CDR3 loop: CASRLQGFGLYEQYF. The CDR3, as DNA: TGTGCCAGCAGATTACAGGGGTTCGGGCTCTACGAGCAGTACTTC.

A few counts support this clonotype. This sequence joins TRBV10-3 and TRBJ1-5, with TRBD1 matching over 9 bases. V trimming: 8 bases; J trimming: 1 base; junction bases outside the gene matches: 3. This CDR3 spans 14 amino acids. Germline CDR1 and CDR2: ENHRY and SYGVKD. The CDR3 nucleotides are TGTGCCATCGGTGGACAGGGGAGCAATCAGCCCCAGCATTTT. Translating gives CAIGGQGSNQPQHF.

This clonotype was seen a single time. V is TRBV29-1 and J is TRBJ2-3; weak D call: TRBD1 (5 bases). This CDR3 has 13 residues. Germline CDR1 is SQVTM and CDR2 is ANQGSEA. CDR3 DNA sequence: TGCAGTGGCCGCAGGGTTAGCACAGATACGCAGTATTTT. Its protein product is CSGRRVSTDTQYF.

This chain connects TRBV4-2 to TRBJ2-1, with 9 bases lining up with TRBD1. Germline V gives CDR1 LGHNA, CDR2 YNFKEQ. This CDR3 is 16 amino acids long. V was pared by 4 bases and J by 5 bases, with 9 bases of the junction left unmatched. The CDR3 loop reads CASSPPGQGFDNEQFF. The CDR3 region has the DNA TGTGCCAGCAGCCCCCCCGGACAGGGGTTCGACAATGAGCAGTTCTTC.

This clonotype has only a few counts. J is TRBJ2-7 and V is TRBV12-3 or TRBV12-4, with 8 bases lining up with TRBD2. The CDR3 runs to 14 residues. V dropped 3 bases and J dropped 0; count of bases not matched to a gene: 1. CDR3 DNA sequence: TGTGCCAGCAGTTTGCGGGAGGACTCCTACGAGCAGTACTTC. Its protein product is CASSLREDSYEQYF.

The CDR3 nucleotides read TGCAGCGTTGAGGGCCAGGGGGACGAGCAGTACTTC. It is translated as CSVEGQGDEQYF. The J gene is TRBJ2-7, the V gene TRBV29-1; 7 bases are shared with TRBD1. Per germline, CDR1 SQVTM and CDR2 ANQGSEA. CDR3 length equals 12 residues. The ends lost 3 bases at V and 5 bases at J; junction bases unmatched: 4.

This clonotype has just a few counts. The J gene is TRBJ2-1, the V gene TRBV5-1; 8 bases agree with TRBD2. There are 14 residues in the CDR3. J lost 6 bases, V lost 3 bases, and 5 bases had no gene match. CDR1 and CDR2 from the germline V gene are SGHRS and YFSETQ. This CDR3 is CASSSRGGANEQFF. Here the CDR3 DNA reads TGCGCCAGCAGCTCCCGGGGGGGAGCCAATGAGCAGTTCTTC.

This clonotype was observed a handful of times. This rearrangement joins TRBV6-5 to TRBJ1-1, with no clear D. Per germline, CDR1 MNHEY and CDR2 SVGAGI. Between the trimmed V and J ends, which lost 2 bases and 8 bases, there was a span of 18 bases. The CDR3 covers 15 residues. CDR3 nucleotide sequence: TGTGCCAGCAGTTACGGTGCAGGCTTACGCAAAGAAGCTTTCTTT. Its translation: CASSYGAGLRKEAFF.

J is TRBJ2-5 and V is TRBV30, with TRBD2 identical over 11 bases. V lost 3 bases to trimming and J lost 0 bases; unmatched junction nucleotides: 12. This CDR3 region has 18 residues. The germline V gene has CDR1 GTSNPN and CDR2 SVGIG (reference sequence). CDR3 nucleotide sequence: TGTGCCTGGAGAGGCGGTCTAGCGGGGGGCACGTACCAAGAGACCCAGTACTTC. Protein: CAWRGGLAGGTYQETQYF.